A single sample gave rise to the 16 T cell receptor beta chains below, sequenced in a study of T cell responses to AZD1222 COVID-19 vaccine. TCRdb keeps only in-frame clones here, not all; method: immunoSEQ multiplex PCR. This sample carries 130,000 or so clones, over 90% of them seen once, and the ten largest clones take roughly 6.6%. The source material was peripheral blood, sampled on day 0 of AZD1222 vaccination. All receptors derive from an adult in good health.

The sample holds one count of this clone. J is TRBJ2-3 and V is TRBV4-1; 8 bases fit TRBD2. There are 18 residues in the CDR3. V shed 1 base and J 6 bases; nucleotides not matched to a gene: 15. Germline values: CDR1 MGHRA, CDR2 YSYEKL. Here the CDR3 reads CASSQAGAIAGKGDTQYF. Here the CDR3 DNA reads TGCGCCAGCAGCCAAGCAGGGGCAATAGCGGGAAAGGGGGATACGCAGTATTTT.

V and J are TRBV27 and TRBJ2-1, with D hard to call. The CDR3 runs 15 residues. The germline V gene encodes CDR1 MNHEY and CDR2 SMNVEV (reference sequence). Trimming took off 3 bases at V and 8 bases at J, with 17 bases between the two ends. The CDR3 here is CASSFGSEHSDEQFF. In DNA form, the CDR3 reads TGTGCCAGCAGTTTCGGGTCCGAGCACTCGGATGAGCAGTTCTTC.

This chain links TRBV11-2 with TRBJ2-2; D perhaps matches TRBD2 (5 bases). The V gene lost 2 bases and the J gene lost 0 bases, with 7 bases spanning the gap. Germline CDR1 is SGHAT and CDR2 is FQNNGV. This CDR3 contains 15 residues. DNA of the CDR3: TGTGCCAGCAGCTTATACGGGACGAACACCGGGGAGCTGTTTTTT. Protein product: CASSLYGTNTGELFF.

The chain is built from TRBV24-1 and TRBJ1-5; no firm D call. The CDR3 consists of 16 residues. V gave up 1 base and J gave up 0 bases, with 9 bases separating them. Germline V gene sequence: CDR1 KGHDR, CDR2 SFDVKD. In DNA form, the CDR3 reads TGTGCCACCAGTGATTTCCCAGGTCATAGCAATCAGCCCCAGCATTTT. Amino acids: CATSDFPGHSNQPQHF.

The chain recombines TRBV10-2 with TRBJ1-2; D is undetermined. Trimming took 4 bases from V and 2 from J, leaving 14 bases between them. This CDR3 spans 15 amino acids. The V gene's germline CDR1 is WSHSY and CDR2 SAAADI. The chain's CDR3 is CASSVARPENYGYTF. The CDR3 DNA sequence: TGCGCCAGCAGTGTAGCCCGGCCTGAAAACTATGGCTACACCTTC.

The V call is TRBV28, the J call TRBJ1-6, with D maybe TRBD1 (6 bases). V was clipped by 8 bases and J by 7 bases, with 12 bases between them. Germline V CDR1 and CDR2: MDHEN, SYDVKM. The CDR3 is 13 amino acids. The CDR3 protein is CASGGRINSPLHF. The CDR3 DNA sequence: TGTGCCAGCGGGGGGCGGATAAATTCACCCCTCCACTTT.

This chain connects TRBV4-1 to TRBJ2-1; possibly TRBD1 for D (5 bases). Trimming removed 1 base from V and 5 bases from J, with 18 bases in between. The CDR3 length is 17 residues. Germline V gene sequence: CDR1 MGHRA, CDR2 YSYEKL. The CDR3 loop reads CASSQALAGFVDNEQFF. The DNA for the CDR3 is TGCGCCAGCAGCCAAGCCTTGGCAGGGTTTGTGGACAATGAGCAGTTCTTC.

The chain is built from TRBV18 and TRBJ1-1; D is unclear. This CDR3 is 14 amino acids long. The germline V gene has CDR1 KGHSH and CDR2 LQKENI. V was shortened by 3 bases and J by 0 bases, with 8 bases between the two germline ends. The CDR3 region is CASSPNILNTEAFF. The CDR3 DNA is TGTGCCAGCTCACCCAATATTTTGAACACTGAAGCTTTCTTT. Variable domain in full (rest from reference TRBV18 and TRBJ1-1): NAGVMQNPRHLVRRRGQEARLRCSPMKGHSHVYWYRQLPEEGLKFMVYLQKENIIDESGMPKERFSAEFPKEGPSILRIQQVVRGDSAAYFCASSPNILNTEAFFGQGTRLTVV.

The J gene is TRBJ2-3, the V gene TRBV9; TRBD2 matches at 8 bases. CDR1 and CDR2 (germline): SGDLS, YYNGEE. V lost 0 bases to trimming and J lost 6 bases; unmatched junction nucleotides: 6. This CDR3 contains 15 residues. Here the CDR3 reads CASSVVGREVDTQYF. CDR3 coding DNA: TGTGCCAGCAGCGTAGTGGGGCGGGAGGTTGATACGCAGTATTTT. Drawing the rest from reference TRBV9 and TRBJ2-3, the complete variable domain is DSGVTQTPKHLITATGQRVTLRCSPRSGDLSVYWYQQSLDQGLQFLIQYYNGEERAKGNILERFSAQQFPDLHSELNLSSLELGDSALYFCASSVVGREVDTQYFGPGTRLTVL.

The gene calls are TRBV6-2 or TRBV6-3 and TRBJ2-7; 9 bases are shared with TRBD1. The CDR3 is 14 amino acids. Germline CDR1 is MNHEY and CDR2 is SVGEGT. V lost 4 bases, J lost 3 bases, and 4 bases stayed unmatched. The CDR3 here is CASSSGTGIYEQYF. For the CDR3, the DNA is TGTGCCAGCAGTTCCGGGACAGGGATCTACGAGCAGTACTTC.

V and J are TRBV13 and TRBJ1-2; no firm D call. Between the trimmed V and J ends, which lost 2 bases and 4 bases, there was a span of 8 bases. This CDR3 contains 13 residues. The germline gives CDR1 PRHDT, CDR2 FYEKMQ (reference sequence). CDR3 protein: CASSLRASYGYTF. The CDR3 DNA follows: TGTGCCAGCAGCTTACGGGCTAGCTATGGCTACACCTTC. The whole variable domain, remainder taken from reference TRBV13 and TRBJ1-2, is AAGVIQSPRHLIKEKRETATLKCYPIPRHDTVYWYQQGPGQDPQFLISFYEKMQSDKGSIPDRFSAQQFSDYHSELNMSSLELGDSALYFCASSLRASYGYTFGSGTRLTVV.

This chain connects TRBV25-1 to TRBJ2-3, with a weak D call TRBD2 (5 bases). Between the trimmed V and J ends, which lost 2 bases and 3 bases, there was a span of 6 bases. CDR1 MGHDK and CDR2 SYGVNS come from the germline V gene. The CDR3 extends over 13 amino acids. The chain's CDR3 is CASSETGTDTQYF. Written as DNA, the CDR3 is TGTGCCAGCAGTGAAACGGGAACAGATACGCAGTATTTT.

The chain uses TRBV27 and TRBJ2-7, with 13 positions matching TRBD2. Germline CDR1 reads MNHEY; CDR2 reads SMNVEV (reference sequence). The ends lost 3 bases at V and 7 bases at J; junction bases unmatched: 9. CDR3 length: 16 residues. The CDR3, as DNA: TGTGCCAGCAGTTTGTGGACTAGCGGGAGCCAGGGAGAGCAGTACTTC. This gives the protein CASSLWTSGSQGEQYF.

The genes are TRBV10-3 and TRBJ1-5; 7 bases fit TRBD1. The V gene end was trimmed by 11 bases and the J gene end by 6 bases; junction bases not matched to a gene: 10. From germline, CDR1 is ENHRY and CDR2 SYGVKD. The CDR3 sequence is 13 residues long. The CDR3 is CACAEGAVQPQHF. The CDR3 region has the DNA TGTGCCTGCGCGGAGGGGGCCGTTCAGCCCCAGCATTTT.

The CDR3 is CASSLVGWRGVETQYF. CDR3 in DNA: TGTGCCAGCAGCTTAGTGGGGTGGCGGGGGGTAGAGACCCAGTACTTC. The chain recombines TRBV7-2 with TRBJ2-5, with 8 positions matching TRBD2. Trimming at V came to 1 base and at J to 4 bases, leaving 8 bases not matched to a gene. Germline CDR1 is SGHTA and CDR2 is FQGNSA. This CDR3 region has 16 residues.

V usage is TRBV2 and J usage is TRBJ1-6, with TRBD1 identical over 8 bases. After removal of 3 bases from V and 6 bases from J, the junction contained 7 bases not matched to a gene. CDR3 length: 16 residues. Germline lookup yields CDR1 SNHLY and CDR2 FYNNEI. CDR3 amino acids: CASSEFPGQVNSPLHF. CDR3 bases: TGTGCCAGCAGTGAGTTTCCGGGACAGGTTAATTCACCCCTCCACTTT. Supplemented by reference TRBV2 and TRBJ1-6, the full variable domain reads EPEVTQTPSHQVTQMGQEVILRCVPISNHLYFYWYRQILGQKVEFLVSFYNNEISEKSEIFDDQFSVERPDGSNFTLKIRSTKLEDSAMYFCASSEFPGQVNSPLHFGNGTRLTVT.